The TCR beta chain described here comes from a study of blood T cell repertoires in COVID-19. Study as a whole: Acute and convalescent COVID-19 specimens originated in the United States, Italy and Spain. Sources were T cells, B-cell-depleted T cells, or PBMCs; the material itself was cDNA or gDNA.

V gave up 4 bases and J gave up 0 bases, with 7 bases separating them. The CDR3 is 15 residues long. The V gene's germline CDR1 is LNHDA and CDR2 SQIVND (reference sequence). Sequenced by immunoSEQ multiplex PCR; TCRdb stores in-frame clones only, minus some. Here the sample spans fewer than 250,000 clones, about 84% being singletons. Sequencing input: PBMCs or T cells enriched from blood (not recorded which). The TCR comes from a middle-aged woman with acute COVID-19. The V call is TRBV19, the J call TRBJ2-6; unclear D gene. The CDR3 DNA reads as TGTGCCAGTAGTAAGCGCAACTCTGGGGCCAACGTCCTGACTTTC. Its protein is CASSKRNSGANVLTF.